This TCR beta chain was recovered during a study of cytomegalovirus exposure and HLA in healthy donors. About the study: Unique TCR beta sequences numbering approximately 120 million came from 150 million to 200 million T cells in an earlier analysis. General study results and limits: Indistinguishable V segments such as TRBV6-2 and TRBV6-3 were excluded.

V gave up 10 bases and J gave up 0 bases; unmatched junction bases: 14. Germline values: CDR1 ENHRY, CDR2 SYGVKD. The CDR3 consists of 16 residues. Vbeta (60) and Jbeta (13) primers were used in the PCR. Libraries were prepared by immunoSEQ multiplex PCR; TCRdb keeps only in-frame clonotypes and omits some of them. This table holds about 120,000 clones, 80% found once. This clone was seen more than once but under ten times. Its antigen is currently unknown. J is TRBJ1-1 and V is TRBV10-3, with 7 positions matching TRBD1. The sample comprised PBMCs. This TCR was sampled from a female donor in good health and CMV-seropositive. The CDR3 DNA follows: TGTGCCACCAGACAGGGTCCTTACCCCATGAACACTGAAGCTTTCTTT. Translation gives CATRQGPYPMNTEAFF.